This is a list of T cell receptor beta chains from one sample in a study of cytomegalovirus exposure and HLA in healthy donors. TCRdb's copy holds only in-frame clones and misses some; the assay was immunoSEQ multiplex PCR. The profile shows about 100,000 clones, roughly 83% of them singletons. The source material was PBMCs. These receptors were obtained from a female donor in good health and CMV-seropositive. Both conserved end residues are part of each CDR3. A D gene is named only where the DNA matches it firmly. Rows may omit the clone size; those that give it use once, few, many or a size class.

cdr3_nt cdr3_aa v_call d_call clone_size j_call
TGTGCCAGTATCGAATCAGGGGCGGGCACTGAAGCTTTCTTT CASIESGAGTEAFF TRBV19 - - TRBJ1-1
TGTGCCAGCAACGGGCCCCCTCAGGGCTACAATGAGCAGTTCTTC CASNGPPQGYNEQFF TRBV6-1 - - TRBJ2-1
TGCGCCAGCAGCCGCGGGGCCGCTGAAGCTTTCTTT CASSRGAAEAFF TRBV4-3 - - TRBJ1-1
TGTGCCAGCAGTCCGGGGACTCCCTCCTACGAGCAGTACTTC CASSPGTPSYEQYF TRBV28 - - TRBJ2-7
TGTGCCAGCAGCTTAGAAGGCGGAGAGACCCAGTACTTC CASSLEGGETQYF TRBV11-2 - - TRBJ2-5
TGCGCCAGCAGCCCTGTGCAGGGGGATAATTCACCCCTCCACTTT CASSPVQGDNSPLHF TRBV5-1 TRBD1 - TRBJ1-6
TGTGCCAGCAGTGAAGGGACAGGGGGAGTGAACACTGAAGCTTTCTTT CASSEGTGGVNTEAFF TRBV6-1 TRBD1 - TRBJ1-1
TGTGCCAGCAGTGATCTTAGGGGGAACACTGAAGCTTTCTTT CASSDLRGNTEAFF TRBV6-1 - few TRBJ1-1
TGTGCAACGCGGGAGGGGGGCGATACGCAGTATTTT CATREGGDTQYF TRBV10-3 TRBD2 - TRBJ2-3
TGTGCCAGCAAAGATACTAGAAGTTCCGAGCAGTACTTC CASKDTRSSEQYF TRBV2 - - TRBJ2-7
TGTGCCAGCAGCCCAATCCAGGAGGTCACTGAAGCTTTCTTT CASSPIQEVTEAFF TRBV6-5 - many TRBJ1-1
TGTGCCAGCAGCGGACAGACGAGCTCCTACGAGCAGTACTTC CASSGQTSSYEQYF TRBV7-2 - once TRBJ2-7
TGCGCCAGCAGCTTGGTGGCAGGGGGTACGAACACTGAAGCTTTCTTT CASSLVAGGTNTEAFF TRBV5-1 TRBD1 - TRBJ1-1
TGTGCCTGGAGTGACCAACTGGCGGCGGGCACCTTC CAWSDQLAAGTF TRBV30 - - TRBJ1-2
TGCGCCAGCAGTGTCTTGGCGGGGGGCCGAACCGGGGAGCTGTTTTTT CASSVLAGGRTGELFF TRBV10-2 TRBD2 once TRBJ2-2
TGTGCCAGCAGCTGGGAACCTGGGGGGGGACAGGGCTTTACGGTTACGCAGTATTTT CASSWEPGGGQGFTVTQYF TRBV5-5 TRBD1 - TRBJ2-3
TGTGCCAGCAGCTTGCGAGGGAGTATGCACGAGCAGTACTTC CASSLRGSMHEQYF TRBV5-4 - few TRBJ2-7
TGTGCCAGCAGCACAGACGGATTTAATTCACCCCTCCACTTT CASSTDGFNSPLHF TRBV7-9 - - TRBJ1-6
TGTGCCAGCAGTGATCCAGGGGGCCAAGGGGGCTATGGCTACACCTTC CASSDPGGQGGYGYTF TRBV2 TRBD1 - TRBJ1-2
TGTGCCAGTAGCTCATTCAGGTCCGGACAGGGCTACGAGCAGTACTTC CASSSFRSGQGYEQYF TRBV19 TRBD1 - TRBJ2-7